This record looks at one TCR beta chain sequence and its context. The data stem from a study of shared clonotypes between healthy human individuals. Naive CD8 populations comprised CD45RO-negative cells positively selected for CCR7, excluding terminally differentiated effector memory CD45RA+ cells. Looked up from germline, CDR1 is SEHNR and CDR2 is FQNEAQ (reference sequence). V gave up 4 bases and J gave up 9 bases; unmatched junction bases: 5. The CDR3 has 12 amino acids. The repertoire was sequenced with immunoSEQ multiplex PCR; TCRdb's copy has only in-frame clones and lacks some. The sample has more than 2 million clones, 90% to 95% seen once.

The sequenced sample was naive CD8+ T cells from PBMCs. The receptor was isolated from a man between 18 and 35 years old in good health. Some clones in this sample may be carry-over from other donors' samples. This chain links TRBV7-9 with TRBJ2-7, with 8 bases fitting TRBD1. This CDR3 is CASSSGQGGQYF. As DNA, the CDR3 is TGTGCCAGCAGCTCTGGACAGGGAGGGCAGTACTTC.